This is a list of T cell receptor beta chains from one sample in a study of blood T cell repertoires in COVID-19. Libraries were prepared by immunoSEQ multiplex PCR; TCRdb keeps only in-frame clonotypes and omits some of them. Seen here are 130,000 to 150,000 clones, 84% observed once, and the top ten hold less than 6%. Material: PBMCs or T cells enriched from blood (not recorded which). These receptors were taken from a woman aged 50 to 60 who had been exposed to COVID-19. The CDR3 runs from the conserved cysteine through the conserved F or W.

v_call	j_call	cdr3_aa
TRBV11-3	TRBJ1-1	CASSLEPGNTEAFF
TRBV3-1/TRBV3-2	TRBJ2-5	CASSQPDGTGTETQYF
TRBV27	TRBJ2-7	CASSPGPGGREQYF
TRBV19	TRBJ1-1	CASGRTGGVGTEAFF
TRBV7-2	TRBJ2-5	CASSLEKGRERETQYF
TRBV2	TRBJ1-2	CASSDSMNYGYTF
TRBV27	TRBJ2-7	CASAPITGASGSFSSYEQYF
TRBV9	TRBJ1-2	CASSVPTGGGGYTF
TRBV15	TRBJ2-3	CATSTHRTVSTDTQYF
TRBV21-1	TRBJ1-1	CASSRTGLAKAEAFF
TRBV7-2	TRBJ1-5	CASSLWGGNQPQHF
TRBV5-4	TRBJ2-7	CASSPRQLGPHEQYF
TRBV10-3	TRBJ2-2	CAISESGQVSNTGELFF
TRBV6-1	TRBJ2-3	CASSAGGSTDTQYF
TRBV6-2/TRBV6-3	TRBJ2-7	CASSHYDSSSYEQYF
TRBV11-3	TRBJ2-2	CASSLAAGGDTGELFF
TRBV19	TRBJ1-2	CASSIIRDRYNYGYTF
TRBV19	TRBJ1-1	CASTARRGVNTEAFF
TRBV12-5	TRBJ2-1	CASGLDRGGSYNEQFF
TRBV9	TRBJ2-3	CASSVGSSGSNTQYF
TRBV11-2	TRBJ2-2	CASSLGLRGTGELFF
TRBV5-1	TRBJ1-2	CASSLGVGLGVGGYTF
TRBV18	TRBJ2-5	CASSPSGGAQETQYF
TRBV7-2	TRBJ1-5	CASSLARVNQPQHF
TRBV19	TRBJ1-1	CASSSTGGHPRGAFF
TRBV6-2/TRBV6-3	TRBJ2-1	CASSYSVGQLTYNEQFF
TRBV5-5	TRBJ1-3	CANQSQGTPGNTIYF
TRBV5-4	TRBJ2-1	CASSGSGGMAEQFF
TRBV6-1	TRBJ2-7	CASSEFRGYEQYF
TRBV24-1	TRBJ1-6	CATSDQTGGDSPLHF
TRBV9	TRBJ1-3	CASSLRTASSGNTIYF
TRBV6-5	TRBJ2-3	CASRSGVTDTQYF
TRBV19	TRBJ1-3	CASRRDRGNSGNTIYF
TRBV5-1	TRBJ1-1	CASSLAERNTEAFF
TRBV7-6	TRBJ1-5	CASSLDRGRNQPQHF
TRBV5-4	TRBJ2-7	CASSLGGTGVYEQYF
TRBV6-5	TRBJ1-4	CASSSGGQGEDGKLFF
TRBV5-1	TRBJ2-1	CASSLVLRHNEQFF
TRBV6-5	TRBJ1-2	CASSHGQGNYGYTF
TRBV6-5	TRBJ2-3	CASSYRERADTQYF
TRBV5-1	TRBJ1-6	CASSSGMDSYNSPLHF
TRBV6-2/TRBV6-3	TRBJ2-2	CASSYGGAGTGELFF
TRBV19	TRBJ2-1	CAIRDSPSSYNEQFF
TRBV4-3	TRBJ1-1	CASSQTRGNTEAFF
TRBV30	TRBJ1-2	CAWSRDSYSTTYGYTF
TRBV27	TRBJ2-2	CASSLSDGTGRVTGELFF
TRBV19	TRBJ2-2	CAARDSPNTGELFF
TRBV4-1	TRBJ1-1	CASSPSPDRGKGAFF
TRBV11-3	TRBJ2-1	CASSFEPPPYNEQFF
TRBV19	TRBJ2-1	CASSWAGQEQFF
TRBV19	TRBJ2-6	CASSMAGVGANVLTF
TRBV29-1	TRBJ1-1	CSVGDTPTGKAFF
TRBV4-3	TRBJ2-7	CASSQEEGTGAVEQYF
TRBV9	TRBJ1-2	CASSVASGGNGYTF
TRBV19	TRBJ1-1	CASSISGVRTEAFF